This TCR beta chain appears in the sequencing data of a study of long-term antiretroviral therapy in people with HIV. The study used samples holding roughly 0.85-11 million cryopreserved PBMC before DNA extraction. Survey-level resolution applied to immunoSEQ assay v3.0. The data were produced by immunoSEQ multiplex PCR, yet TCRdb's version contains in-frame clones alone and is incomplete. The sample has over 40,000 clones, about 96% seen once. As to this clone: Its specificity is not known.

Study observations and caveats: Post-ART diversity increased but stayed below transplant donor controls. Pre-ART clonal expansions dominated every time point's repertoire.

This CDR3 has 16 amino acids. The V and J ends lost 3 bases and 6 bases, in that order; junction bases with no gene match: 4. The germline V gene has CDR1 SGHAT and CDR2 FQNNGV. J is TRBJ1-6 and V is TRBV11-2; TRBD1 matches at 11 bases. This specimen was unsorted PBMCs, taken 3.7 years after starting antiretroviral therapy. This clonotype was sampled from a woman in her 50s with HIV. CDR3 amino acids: CASSFPDRGLNSPLHF. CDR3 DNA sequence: TGTGCCAGCAGCTTCCCGGACAGGGGGCTTAATTCACCCCTCCACTTT.